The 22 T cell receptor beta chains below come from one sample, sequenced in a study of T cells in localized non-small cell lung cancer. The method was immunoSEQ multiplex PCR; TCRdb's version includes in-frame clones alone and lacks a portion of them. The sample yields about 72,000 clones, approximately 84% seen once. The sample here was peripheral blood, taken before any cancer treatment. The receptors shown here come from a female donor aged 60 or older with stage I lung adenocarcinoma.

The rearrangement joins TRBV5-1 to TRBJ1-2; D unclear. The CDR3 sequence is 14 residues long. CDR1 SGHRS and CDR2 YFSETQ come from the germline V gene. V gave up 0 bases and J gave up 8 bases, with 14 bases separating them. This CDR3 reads CASSLDLGHEGYTF. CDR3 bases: TGCGCCAGCAGCTTGGATCTAGGGCACGAAGGCTACACCTTC.

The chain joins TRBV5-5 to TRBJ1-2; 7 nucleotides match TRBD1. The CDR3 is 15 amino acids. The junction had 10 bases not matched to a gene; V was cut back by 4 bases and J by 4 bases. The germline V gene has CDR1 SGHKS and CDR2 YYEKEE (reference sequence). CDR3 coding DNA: TGTGCCAGCAGCAGAGGGACAGCTTCTTCCTATGGCTACACCTTC. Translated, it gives CASSRGTASSYGYTF. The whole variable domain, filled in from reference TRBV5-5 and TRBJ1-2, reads DAGVTQSPTHLIKTRGQQVTLRCSPISGHKSVSWYQQVLGQGPQFIFQYYEKEERGRGNFPDRFSARQFPNYSSELNVNALLLGDSALYLCASSRGTASSYGYTFGSGTRLTVV.

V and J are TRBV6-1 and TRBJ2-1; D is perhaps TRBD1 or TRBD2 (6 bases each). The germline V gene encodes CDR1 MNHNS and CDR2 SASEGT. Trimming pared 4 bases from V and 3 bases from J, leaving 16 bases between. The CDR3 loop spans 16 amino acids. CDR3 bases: TGTGCCAGCAGTGGCCCCGGGGGCCCTAGCTACAATGAGCAGTTCTTC. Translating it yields CASSGPGGPSYNEQFF.

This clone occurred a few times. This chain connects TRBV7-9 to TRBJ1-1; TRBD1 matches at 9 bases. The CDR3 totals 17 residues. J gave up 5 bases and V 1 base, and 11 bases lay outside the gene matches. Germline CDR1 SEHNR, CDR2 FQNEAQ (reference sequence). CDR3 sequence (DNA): TGTGCCAGCAGCTTAGGTGCTCCGGGGACAGGGCTTACTGAAGCTTTCTTT. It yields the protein CASSLGAPGTGLTEAFF.

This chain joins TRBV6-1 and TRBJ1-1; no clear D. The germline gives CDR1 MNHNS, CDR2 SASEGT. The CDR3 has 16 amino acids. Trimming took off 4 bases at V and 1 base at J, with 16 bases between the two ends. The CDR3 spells CASSGSGLTGNTEAFF. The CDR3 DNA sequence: TGTGCCAGCAGTGGATCGGGTTTGACGGGGAACACTGAAGCTTTCTTT.

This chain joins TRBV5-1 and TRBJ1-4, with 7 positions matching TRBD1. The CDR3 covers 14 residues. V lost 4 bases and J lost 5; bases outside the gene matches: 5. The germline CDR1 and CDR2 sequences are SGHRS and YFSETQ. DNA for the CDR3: TGCGCCAGCAGCCTCGGGACAGAGAATGAAAAACTGTTTTTT. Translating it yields CASSLGTENEKLFF.

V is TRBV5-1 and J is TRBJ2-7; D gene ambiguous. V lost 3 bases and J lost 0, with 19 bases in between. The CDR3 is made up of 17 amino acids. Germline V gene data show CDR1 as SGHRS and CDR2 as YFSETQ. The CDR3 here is CASSSRLHSTRSYEQYF. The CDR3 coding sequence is TGCGCCAGCAGCTCACGACTCCACTCGACTCGCTCCTACGAGCAGTACTTC.

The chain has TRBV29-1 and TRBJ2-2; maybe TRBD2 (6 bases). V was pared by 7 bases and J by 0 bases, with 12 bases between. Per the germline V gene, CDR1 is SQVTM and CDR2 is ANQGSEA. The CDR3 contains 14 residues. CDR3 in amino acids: CSAWGETNTGELFF. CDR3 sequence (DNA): TGCAGCGCTTGGGGGGAAACGAACACCGGGGAGCTGTTTTTT.

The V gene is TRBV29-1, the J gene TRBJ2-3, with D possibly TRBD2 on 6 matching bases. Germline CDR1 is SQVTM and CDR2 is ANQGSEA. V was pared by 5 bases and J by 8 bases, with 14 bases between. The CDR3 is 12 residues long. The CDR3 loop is CSVWDSSLTQYF. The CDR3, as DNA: TGCAGCGTTTGGGACTCGTCACTTACGCAGTATTTT.

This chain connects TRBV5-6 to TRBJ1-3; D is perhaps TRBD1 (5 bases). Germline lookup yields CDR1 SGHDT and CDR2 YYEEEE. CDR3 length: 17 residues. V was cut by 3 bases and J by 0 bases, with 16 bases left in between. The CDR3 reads CASSSLAGSNSGNTIYF. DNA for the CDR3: TGTGCCAGCAGCTCCTTGGCAGGGAGCAACTCTGGAAACACCATATATTTT.

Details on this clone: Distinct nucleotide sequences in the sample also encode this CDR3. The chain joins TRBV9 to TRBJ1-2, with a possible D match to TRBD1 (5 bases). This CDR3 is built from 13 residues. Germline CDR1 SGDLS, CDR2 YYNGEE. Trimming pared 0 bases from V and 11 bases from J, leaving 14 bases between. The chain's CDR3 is CASSVVEGRRYTF. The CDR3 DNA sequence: TGTGCCAGCAGCGTAGTAGAGGGGCGTAGGTACACCTTC.

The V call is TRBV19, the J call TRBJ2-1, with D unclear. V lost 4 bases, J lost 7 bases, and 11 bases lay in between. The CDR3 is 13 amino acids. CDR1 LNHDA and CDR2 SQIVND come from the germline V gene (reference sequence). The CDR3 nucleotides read TGTGCCAGTAGTACTGGACGCTTTAATGAGCAGTTCTTC. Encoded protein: CASSTGRFNEQFF.

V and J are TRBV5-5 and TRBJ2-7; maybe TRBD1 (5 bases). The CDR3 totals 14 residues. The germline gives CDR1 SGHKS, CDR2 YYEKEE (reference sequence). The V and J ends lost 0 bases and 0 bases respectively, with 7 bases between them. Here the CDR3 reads CASSLGTFSYEQYF. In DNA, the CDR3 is TGTGCCAGCAGCTTGGGGACATTCTCCTACGAGCAGTACTTC.

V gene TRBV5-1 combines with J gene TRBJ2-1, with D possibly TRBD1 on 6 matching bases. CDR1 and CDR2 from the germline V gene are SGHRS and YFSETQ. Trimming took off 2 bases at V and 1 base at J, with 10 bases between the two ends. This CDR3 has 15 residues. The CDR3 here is CASSFDRTSYNEQFF. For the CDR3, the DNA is TGCGCCAGCAGCTTTGACAGGACATCCTACAATGAGCAGTTCTTC.

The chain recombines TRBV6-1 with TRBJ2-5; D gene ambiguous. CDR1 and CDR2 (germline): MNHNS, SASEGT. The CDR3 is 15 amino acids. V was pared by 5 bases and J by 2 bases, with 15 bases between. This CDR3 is CASSFTINKQETQYF. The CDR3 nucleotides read TGTGCCAGCAGTTTCACAATCAACAAGCAAGAGACCCAGTACTTC.

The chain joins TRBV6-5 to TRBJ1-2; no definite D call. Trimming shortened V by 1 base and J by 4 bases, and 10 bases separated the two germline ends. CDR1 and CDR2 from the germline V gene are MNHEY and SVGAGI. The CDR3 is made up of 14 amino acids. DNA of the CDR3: TGTGCCAGCAGTTACTACTCCGGGAGCTATGGCTACACCTTC. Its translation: CASSYYSGSYGYTF.

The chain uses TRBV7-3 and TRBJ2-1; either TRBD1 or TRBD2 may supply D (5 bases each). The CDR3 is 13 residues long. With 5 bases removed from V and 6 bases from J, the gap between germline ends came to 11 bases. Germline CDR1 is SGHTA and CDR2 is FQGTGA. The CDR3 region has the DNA TGTGCCAGCAGCCGGGGAACAGGCAATGAGCAGTTCTTC. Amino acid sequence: CASSRGTGNEQFF.

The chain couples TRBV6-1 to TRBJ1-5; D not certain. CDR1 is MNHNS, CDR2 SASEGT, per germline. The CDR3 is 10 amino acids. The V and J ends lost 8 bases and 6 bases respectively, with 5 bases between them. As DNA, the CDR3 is TGTGCCAGCGGGCCTCAGCCCCAGCATTTT. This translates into CASGPQPQHF.

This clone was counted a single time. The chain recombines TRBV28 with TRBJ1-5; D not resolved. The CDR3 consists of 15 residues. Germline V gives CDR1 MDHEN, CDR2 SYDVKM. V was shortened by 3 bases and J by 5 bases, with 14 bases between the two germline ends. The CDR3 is CASSFGVAGDQPQHF. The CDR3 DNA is TGTGCCAGCAGTTTCGGGGTCGCAGGCGATCAGCCCCAGCATTTT.

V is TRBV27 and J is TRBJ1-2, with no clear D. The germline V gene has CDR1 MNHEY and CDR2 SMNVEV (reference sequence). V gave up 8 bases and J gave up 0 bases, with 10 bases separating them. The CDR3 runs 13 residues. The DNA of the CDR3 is TGTGCCAGCGGACCTAAGACTAACTATGGCTACACCTTC. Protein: CASGPKTNYGYTF.

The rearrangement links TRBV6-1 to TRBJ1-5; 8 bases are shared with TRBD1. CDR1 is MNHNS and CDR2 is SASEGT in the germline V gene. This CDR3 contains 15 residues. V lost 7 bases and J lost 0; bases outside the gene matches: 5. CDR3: CASTRGQDSNQPQHF. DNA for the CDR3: TGTGCCAGCACTAGGGGACAGGATAGCAATCAGCCCCAGCATTTT.

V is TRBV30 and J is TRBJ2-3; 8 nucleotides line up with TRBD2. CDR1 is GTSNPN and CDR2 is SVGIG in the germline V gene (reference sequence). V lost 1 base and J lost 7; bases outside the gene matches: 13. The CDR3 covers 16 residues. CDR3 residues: CAWSGASGSKGHTQYF. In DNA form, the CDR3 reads TGTGCCTGGAGTGGGGCTAGCGGGTCCAAGGGGCATACGCAGTATTTT.